A selection of T cell receptor beta chains follows, all from one sample in a study of cytomegalovirus exposure and HLA in healthy donors. Sequencing used immunoSEQ multiplex PCR; TCRdb keeps in-frame clones, though not all of them. Found here are approximately 160,000 clones, 80% of them singletons; the top ten hold roughly 2%. The specimen was PBMCs. These receptors came from a human donor in good health. Each CDR3 is given with its conserved first and last residue. A D gene is named only where the DNA matches it firmly. Some rows have no size entry. The others give once, few or many, or a class for an expanded clone.

v_call: TRBV7-9; j_call: TRBJ2-4; d_call: .; clone_size: .; cdr3_nt: TGTGCCAGCAGCTTAGGGTGGACTTCTCAGTACTTC; cdr3_aa: CASSLGWTSQYF
v_call: TRBV13; j_call: TRBJ2-3; d_call: .; clone_size: .; cdr3_nt: TGTGCCAGCAGCTCATCCTCGGGGGAGATCGGAGATACGCAGTATTTT; cdr3_aa: CASSSSSGEIGDTQYF
v_call: TRBV10-3; j_call: TRBJ1-2; d_call: TRBD1; clone_size: .; cdr3_nt: TGTGCCATCAGTGAGGCGGGACAGGGTTATGGCTACACCTTC; cdr3_aa: CAISEAGQGYGYTF
v_call: TRBV12-2; j_call: TRBJ2-7; d_call: .; clone_size: .; cdr3_nt: TGTGCAAGTCGCTCTGCGGACAGGAGGGCCCTCTACGAGCAGTACTTC; cdr3_aa: CASRSADRRALYEQYF
v_call: TRBV4-3; j_call: TRBJ2-1; d_call: .; clone_size: .; cdr3_nt: TGCGCCAGCAGCCACGAGAGGAGTGGCCCGAATGAGCAGTTCTTC; cdr3_aa: CASSHERSGPNEQFF
v_call: TRBV7-2; j_call: TRBJ1-5; d_call: .; clone_size: .; cdr3_nt: TGTGCCAGCAGCTCCACTAATAGCAATCAGCCCCAGCATTTT; cdr3_aa: CASSSTNSNQPQHF
v_call: TRBV6-5; j_call: TRBJ2-7; d_call: TRBD1; clone_size: once; cdr3_nt: TGTGCCAGCAGTTCCCATCGACAGGGGGCCTCCTACGAGCAGTACTTC; cdr3_aa: CASSSHRQGASYEQYF
v_call: TRBV5-1; j_call: TRBJ1-1; d_call: TRBD1; clone_size: .; cdr3_nt: TGCGCCAGCAGCTTGGTTCCCGCAGGGGGCAACACTGAAGCTTTCTTT; cdr3_aa: CASSLVPAGGNTEAFF
v_call: TRBV6-6; j_call: TRBJ2-5; d_call: TRBD2; clone_size: .; cdr3_nt: TGTGCCAGCAGTTACTCTGGTAGCGGGGTTCACTTC; cdr3_aa: CASSYSGSGVHF
v_call: TRBV7-7; j_call: TRBJ2-1; d_call: TRBD2; clone_size: .; cdr3_nt: TGTGCCAGCAGCCTGGGACTAGCGGGGGGCAGCAATGAGCAGTTCTTC; cdr3_aa: CASSLGLAGGSNEQFF
v_call: TRBV19; j_call: TRBJ2-7; d_call: .; clone_size: .; cdr3_nt: TGTGCCAGTAGTACCTCATGGAGCGGCGAGCAGTACTTC; cdr3_aa: CASSTSWSGEQYF
v_call: TRBV6-5; j_call: TRBJ2-6; d_call: .; clone_size: .; cdr3_nt: TGTGCCAGGAGGAAGCTTGAGGCCAACGTCCTGACTTTC; cdr3_aa: CARRKLEANVLTF
v_call: TRBV10-1; j_call: TRBJ2-7; d_call: .; clone_size: .; cdr3_nt: TGCGCCAGCAGTGAGTCGCCGACAGGAGCCCCCTACGAGCAGTACTTC; cdr3_aa: CASSESPTGAPYEQYF
v_call: TRBV25-1; j_call: TRBJ2-3; d_call: .; clone_size: .; cdr3_nt: TGTGCCAGCAGTGGAACTCCGCACTCAGATACGCAGTATTTT; cdr3_aa: CASSGTPHSDTQYF
v_call: TRBV6-6; j_call: TRBJ1-6; d_call: .; clone_size: .; cdr3_nt: TGTGCCAGCAGTTACTCTACAGCTAGGGGGTCCACACCCCTCCACTTT; cdr3_aa: CASSYSTARGSTPLHF
v_call: TRBV28; j_call: TRBJ2-1; d_call: .; clone_size: .; cdr3_nt: TGTGCCAGCAGTCAGGACAACACTGAGCAGTTCTTC; cdr3_aa: CASSQDNTEQFF
v_call: TRBV10-3; j_call: TRBJ1-1; d_call: .; clone_size: .; cdr3_nt: TGTGCCTCAGCCGGTTCGGGGGTAGGCACTGAAGCTTTCTTT; cdr3_aa: CASAGSGVGTEAFF
v_call: TRBV5-5; j_call: TRBJ1-4; d_call: .; clone_size: .; cdr3_nt: TGTGCCAGCAGTTTTACCCGAGGGTCGGCAACTAATGAAAAACTGTTTTTT; cdr3_aa: CASSFTRGSATNEKLFF
v_call: TRBV15; j_call: TRBJ1-3; d_call: .; clone_size: .; cdr3_nt: TGTGCCACCAGCAGAGAATCCCCAGTGCCCATATATTTT; cdr3_aa: CATSRESPVPIYF
v_call: TRBV5-6; j_call: TRBJ1-6; d_call: .; clone_size: .; cdr3_nt: TGTGCCAGCAGCTTGGGGCGGGATTCACCCCTCCACTTT; cdr3_aa: CASSLGRDSPLHF
v_call: TRBV5-6; j_call: TRBJ2-7; d_call: TRBD1; clone_size: .; cdr3_nt: TGTGCCAGCAGCCCAGAGCCGGGACAGCTAACCCAAGGGTACTTC; cdr3_aa: CASSPEPGQLTQGYF
v_call: TRBV27; j_call: TRBJ2-7; d_call: TRBD1; clone_size: .; cdr3_nt: TGTGCCAGTGCTAAAATTGGGACAGTCTACGAGCAGTACTTC; cdr3_aa: CASAKIGTVYEQYF
v_call: TRBV7-9; j_call: TRBJ1-4; d_call: .; clone_size: .; cdr3_nt: TGTGCCAGCAGCTTAGGTTTCACTGCAACTAATGAAAAACTGTTTTTT; cdr3_aa: CASSLGFTATNEKLFF
v_call: TRBV6-5; j_call: TRBJ1-1; d_call: .; clone_size: .; cdr3_nt: TGTGCCAGCAGTTACTCGCGAAGCCTGAACACTGAAGCTTTCTTT; cdr3_aa: CASSYSRSLNTEAFF
v_call: TRBV28; j_call: TRBJ1-6; d_call: TRBD1; clone_size: .; cdr3_nt: TGTGCCAGCAGTTTCATGACAGGGCTGAATAATTCACCCCTCCACTTT; cdr3_aa: CASSFMTGLNNSPLHF
v_call: TRBV7-2; j_call: TRBJ1-4; d_call: .; clone_size: .; cdr3_nt: TGTGCCAGCAGCCGAAGGAGAATAGGAGGAAGTGAAAAACTGTTTTTT; cdr3_aa: CASSRRRIGGSEKLFF
v_call: TRBV6-1; j_call: TRBJ1-2; d_call: TRBD1; clone_size: .; cdr3_nt: TGTGCCAGCAGTGAGGGACAGGCGTATGGCTACACCTTC; cdr3_aa: CASSEGQAYGYTF
v_call: TRBV4-2; j_call: TRBJ2-3; d_call: .; clone_size: .; cdr3_nt: TGTGCCAGCAGCCAAGAAGTTGGCGATACGCAGTATTTT; cdr3_aa: CASSQEVGDTQYF
v_call: TRBV7-9; j_call: TRBJ2-7; d_call: TRBD2; clone_size: .; cdr3_nt: TGTGCCAGCAGCCCCCACCGGGGACTAGCCGACTACGAGCAGTACTTC; cdr3_aa: CASSPHRGLADYEQYF
v_call: TRBV4-3; j_call: TRBJ1-3; d_call: TRBD1; clone_size: .; cdr3_nt: TGCGCCAGCAGCCAAGGCAGGGGGGCTTCTGGAAACACCATATATTTT; cdr3_aa: CASSQGRGASGNTIYF
v_call: TRBV6-4; j_call: TRBJ2-1; d_call: TRBD2; clone_size: .; cdr3_nt: TGTGCCAGCAGTGAGGGGACTAGCGGTTACAATGAGCAGTTCTTC; cdr3_aa: CASSEGTSGYNEQFF
v_call: TRBV9; j_call: TRBJ2-2; d_call: TRBD1; clone_size: .; cdr3_nt: TGTGCCAGCGGAAAGGGACAGTATAACACCGGGGAGCTGTTTTTT; cdr3_aa: CASGKGQYNTGELFF
v_call: TRBV6-1; j_call: TRBJ1-2; d_call: .; clone_size: .; cdr3_nt: TGTGCCAGCAGTGAAGCTCTGGTAGGGGATAGGTGTGGCTACACCTTC; cdr3_aa: CASSEALVGDRCGYTF
v_call: TRBV7-3; j_call: TRBJ2-1; d_call: TRBD1; clone_size: .; cdr3_nt: TGTGCCAGCAGCGGACAGGGACATGAGCAGTTCTTC; cdr3_aa: CASSGQGHEQFF
v_call: TRBV27; j_call: TRBJ1-2; d_call: .; clone_size: .; cdr3_nt: TGTGCCAGCAGTAGAGTCCCGGAGGACTATGGCTACACCTTC; cdr3_aa: CASSRVPEDYGYTF
v_call: TRBV18; j_call: TRBJ2-3; d_call: TRBD2; clone_size: .; cdr3_nt: TGTGCCAGCTCACCGGCTGGCGCGGGGGCAGATACGCAGTATTTT; cdr3_aa: CASSPAGAGADTQYF
v_call: TRBV6-6; j_call: TRBJ1-1; d_call: .; clone_size: .; cdr3_nt: TGTGCCAGCAGTTACTCCGTCAGGGTGGACACTGAGGCTTTCTTT; cdr3_aa: CASSYSVRVDTEAFF
v_call: TRBV29-1; j_call: TRBJ2-2; d_call: .; clone_size: few; cdr3_nt: TGCAGCGTTGCTAGGGGGGGTGGGACCGGGGAGCTGTTTTTT; cdr3_aa: CSVARGGGTGELFF
v_call: TRBV4-2; j_call: TRBJ1-4; d_call: TRBD1; clone_size: .; cdr3_nt: TGTGCCAGCAGCCGGGACAGGGGTGATGAAAAACTGTTTTTT; cdr3_aa: CASSRDRGDEKLFF
v_call: TRBV7-8; j_call: TRBJ1-5; d_call: .; clone_size: .; cdr3_nt: TGTGCCAGCAGCTTAGGTCCCGGGTCGCATCAGCCCCAGCATTTT; cdr3_aa: CASSLGPGSHQPQHF
v_call: TRBV7-2; j_call: TRBJ2-1; d_call: TRBD2; clone_size: few; cdr3_nt: TGTGCCAGCAGCTTCGGGACTAGTATTAATAATGAGCAGTTCTTC; cdr3_aa: CASSFGTSINNEQFF
v_call: TRBV5-6; j_call: TRBJ2-7; d_call: .; clone_size: once; cdr3_nt: TGTGCCAGCAGCCCTCCAAGCCAGGGACAAACCTACGAGCAGTACTTC; cdr3_aa: CASSPPSQGQTYEQYF
v_call: TRBV2; j_call: TRBJ2-7; d_call: .; clone_size: .; cdr3_nt: TGTGCCAGCAGTGAAGGCAGGGGATGGATCGAGCAGTACTTC; cdr3_aa: CASSEGRGWIEQYF
v_call: TRBV2; j_call: TRBJ2-5; d_call: .; clone_size: few; cdr3_nt: TGTGCCAGCAGTGCAGGAAGCCAAGAGACCCAGTACTTC; cdr3_aa: CASSAGSQETQYF